Shown below are 29 T cell receptor beta chains from a single sample sequenced in a study of T-cell memory formation after mild COVID-19. TCRdb ran MiXCR on the 5' RACE reads and lists one entry per CDR3 protein. This table holds tens of thousands of distinct CDR3 sequences, roughly 20% found once. The specimen was PBMCs or a T cell subset sorted from them (not recorded which). The receptors derive from an adult who had mild COVID-19 (a few samples of this study predate the infection). Cell type and time point are not known.

This clonotype was picked up many times. The J gene is TRBJ2-5, the V gene TRBV6-6; 9 nucleotides line up with TRBD1. The CDR3 has 15 residues. V was clipped by 0 bases and J by 2 bases; unmatched bases: 1. Germline V CDR1 and CDR2: MNHNY, SVGAGI (reference sequence). The CDR3 DNA reads as TGTGCCAGCAGTTACTCGGGACAGGGTCAAGAGACCCAGTACTTC. Its protein product is CASSYSGQGQETQYF.

This clonotype was recorded many times. The chain couples TRBV18 to TRBJ2-5; perhaps TRBD2 as D (5 bases). V lost 1 base and J 1 base, leaving 13 bases between the germline ends. CDR3 length: 16 amino acids. CDR1 is KGHSH and CDR2 is LQKENI in the germline V gene. The CDR3 sequence is CASSPLSGGPQETQYF. The CDR3 DNA reads TGTGCCAGCTCACCACTGAGCGGTGGCCCCCAAGAGACCCAGTACTTC.

The chain links TRBV7-9 to TRBJ2-1; the D gene is possibly TRBD2 (5 bases). Germline V gene sequence: CDR1 SEHNR, CDR2 FQNEAQ (reference sequence). V shed 5 bases and J shed 0 bases, with 14 bases lying between them. The CDR3 spans 16 residues. CDR3 in amino acids: CASSTVTSPSYNEQFF. The CDR3 DNA follows: TGTGCCAGCAGCACGGTAACTAGTCCCTCCTACAATGAGCAGTTCTTC.

This clonotype turned up a few times. The chain carries TRBV12-3 or TRBV12-4 and TRBJ2-3; TRBD2 aligns across 11 bases. The CDR3 is made up of 16 amino acids. V lost 7 bases to trimming and J lost 1 base; unmatched junction nucleotides: 7. CDR3 nucleotides: TGTGCCAGCACTTTTATAGCGGGGGGGGGCACAGATACGCAGTATTTT. It translates to CASTFIAGGGTDTQYF.

This clonotype was seen at least ten times. V usage is TRBV4-2 and J usage is TRBJ2-3; 9 nucleotides line up with TRBD2. With 4 bases clipped from V and 6 bases from J, the junction kept 14 bases outside the gene matches. Germline V lookup: CDR1 LGHNA, CDR2 YNFKEQ. The CDR3 has 17 amino acids. The CDR3: CASSPMGPSGEFDTQYF. DNA for the CDR3: TGTGCCAGCAGCCCGATGGGGCCTAGCGGGGAGTTTGATACGCAGTATTTT.

This clonotype was detected many times. This rearrangement joins TRBV7-6 to TRBJ2-5, with 11 bases that match TRBD2. CDR1 SGHVS and CDR2 FNYEAQ come from the germline V gene. The CDR3 is made up of 15 amino acids. Losses at the gene ends were 5 bases for V and 4 bases for J; bases not matched to a gene: 6. CDR3: CASSLETSGAETQYF. The CDR3 nucleotides read TGTGCCAGCAGCCTCGAGACTAGCGGGGCAGAGACCCAGTACTTC.

This CDR3 reads CASRPDLAQETQYF. The CDR3 coding sequence is TGTGCCAGCAGACCGGACTTGGCACAAGAGACCCAGTACTTC. The V gene is TRBV7-9, the J gene TRBJ2-5, with a possible D match to TRBD2 (5 bases). CDR1 is SEHNR, CDR2 FQNEAQ, per germline (reference sequence). The CDR3 is made up of 14 amino acids. V was clipped by 6 bases and J by 2 bases, with 13 bases between them. Full variable domain (outside the CDR3, taken from reference TRBV7-9 and TRBJ2-5): DTGVSQNPRHKITKRGQNVTFRCDPISEHNRLYWYRQTLGQGPEFLTYFQNEAQLEKSRLLSDRFSAERPKGSFSTLEIQRTEQGDSAMYLCASRPDLAQETQYFGPGTRLLVL.

At least ten counts were recorded for this clonotype. The chain employs TRBV5-1 and TRBJ2-3; D tentatively reads TRBD1 or TRBD2 (5 bases each). CDR1 is SGHRS and CDR2 is YFSETQ in the germline V gene. Trimming took off 4 bases at V and 4 bases at J, with 16 bases between the two ends. This CDR3 is 15 amino acids long. The CDR3 DNA reads as TGCGCCAGCAGCCCCAGAGGGGCGCGGGCAGATACGCAGTATTTT. Amino acid sequence: CASSPRGARADTQYF.

This clonotype showed up many times. This chain connects TRBV28 to TRBJ2-7, with 12 bases that match TRBD1. Germline V gene lookup returns CDR1 MDHEN and CDR2 SYDVKM. The junction had 5 bases not matched to a gene; V was cut back by 6 bases and J by 8 bases. The CDR3 covers 13 residues. CDR3 sequence reads: CASSRGQGAKQYF. The DNA for the CDR3 is TGTGCCAGCAGCCGGGGACAGGGGGCAAAGCAGTACTTC.

This clonotype is medium-sized (0.01 to 0.1%) within its sample. The chain combines TRBV12-3 or TRBV12-4 with TRBJ2-5; no reliable D call. Trimming took 3 bases from V and 5 from J, leaving 10 bases between them. The CDR3 covers 13 residues. The CDR3 DNA sequence: TGTGCCAGCAGTTTTGGGGTGGGGGAGACCCAGTACTTC. Its protein is CASSFGVGETQYF.

This clonotype was seen many times. CDR3 residues: CASLDRGLGQPQHF. In nucleotides, the CDR3 is TGTGCCTCACTGGACAGGGGGTTGGGTCAGCCCCAGCATTTT. The V call is TRBV6-6, the J call TRBJ1-5; 10 nucleotides agree with TRBD1. The CDR3 is 14 residues long. Germline V lookup: CDR1 MNHNY, CDR2 SVGAGI (reference sequence). The V segment lost 11 bases and the J segment 6 bases; nucleotides outside the gene matches: 10.

This clonotype was detected many times. V and J are TRBV6-5 and TRBJ2-5; 10 positions agree with TRBD2. Per the germline V gene, CDR1 is MNHEY and CDR2 is SVGAGI. This CDR3 is built from 19 residues. With 6 bases clipped from V and 4 bases from J, the junction kept 20 bases outside the gene matches. Here the CDR3 reads CASSPGDGAGGLSGETQYF. The CDR3 DNA reads TGTGCCAGCAGCCCCGGGGACGGAGCGGGAGGGCTTTCTGGAGAGACCCAGTACTTC.

This clonotype appeared many times. This rearrangement joins TRBV7-2 to TRBJ2-4; D is tentatively TRBD1 or TRBD2 (6 bases each). Germline V lookup: CDR1 SGHTA, CDR2 FQGNSA. The CDR3 runs 17 residues. V lost 1 base, J lost 2 bases, and 15 bases lay in between. The CDR3 coding sequence is TGTGCCAGCAGCTTAGGAGGAGGGGGAAGAACCAAAAACATTCAGTACTTC. This translates into CASSLGGGGRTKNIQYF.

This clonotype appeared many times. This CDR3 reads CASRPDASGIGTDTQYF. The CDR3 coding sequence is TGTGCCAGCAGGCCAGACGCTAGCGGGATAGGCACAGATACGCAGTATTTT. This chain links TRBV12-3 or TRBV12-4 with TRBJ2-3; 9 bases are a match to TRBD2. The CDR3 spans 17 residues. The trim removed 6 bases at V and 1 base at J, leaving 11 bases unmatched.

Note on this clonotype: This could be a read error, since a much larger clone is one nucleotide away. The CDR3 region is CASSQAMTGSYNEQFF. The CDR3 nucleotides are TGCGCCAGCAGCCAAGCTATGACGGGCTCCTACAATGAGCAGTTCTTC. This chain uses TRBV4-3 with TRBJ2-1; D not certain. This CDR3 is built from 16 residues. V was trimmed by 1 base and J by 0 bases, leaving 10 bases between them. Germline V CDR1 and CDR2: LGHNA, YSLEER.

This clonotype was seen ten or more times. CDR3 amino acids: CASSLTSDYEQYF. The CDR3 DNA is TGTGCCAGCAGTTTGACGTCAGACTACGAGCAGTACTTC. This rearrangement joins TRBV5-5 to TRBJ2-7; D is unclear. CDR1 and CDR2 (germline): SGHKS, YYEKEE (reference sequence). CDR3 size: 13 residues. V lost 5 bases, J lost 3 bases, and 12 bases lay in between.

The chain couples TRBV2 to TRBJ2-1, with 8 bases matching TRBD2. The CDR3 contains 12 residues. In germline, CDR1 is SNHLY, CDR2 FYNNEI. V was clipped by 8 bases and J by 8 bases; unmatched bases: 5. CDR3 in amino acids: CASVTGGDEQFF. For the CDR3, the DNA is TGTGCCAGCGTCACGGGAGGGGATGAGCAGTTCTTC. The full variable domain, in which reference TRBV2 and TRBJ2-1 provide the parts outside the CDR3, is EPEVTQTPSHQVTQMGQEVILRCVPISNHLYFYWYRQILGQKVEFLVSFYNNEISEKSEIFDDQFSVERPDGSNFTLKIRSTKLEDSAMYFCASVTGGDEQFFGPGTRLTVL.

This clonotype came up many times. This rearrangement joins TRBV5-1 to TRBJ2-3; 8 bases fit TRBD1. The CDR3 consists of 14 residues. From germline, CDR1 is SGHRS and CDR2 YFSETQ. The V and J ends lost 3 bases and 3 bases, in that order; junction bases with no gene match: 3. CDR3 DNA: TGCGCCAGCAGCTATGACAGGGGTACAGATACGCAGTATTTT. Its protein product is CASSYDRGTDTQYF. The whole variable domain, remainder taken from reference TRBV5-1 and TRBJ2-3, is KAGVTQTPRYLIKTRGQQVTLSCSPISGHRSVSWYQQTPGQGLQFLFEYFSETQRNKGNFPGRFSGRQFSNSRSEMNVSTLELGDSALYLCASSYDRGTDTQYFGPGTRLTVL.

This clonotype has at least ten counts. The chain has TRBV6-4 and TRBJ1-1; D is undetermined. This CDR3 comprises 19 residues. Trimming left V 0 bases short and J 2 bases short, with 22 bases between. The germline CDR1 and CDR2 sequences are MRHNA and SNTAGT. The DNA of the CDR3 is TGTGCCAGCAGTGACTCGACGGATGGCCCGCCATGGGTAAACACTGAAGCTTTCTTT. Translating it yields CASSDSTDGPPWVNTEAFF.

This clonotype was seen ten or more times. The rearrangement links TRBV20-1 to TRBJ1-1; 8 bases fit TRBD1. With 3 bases clipped from V and 2 bases from J, the junction kept 5 bases outside the gene matches. This CDR3 is built from 14 residues. The germline CDR1 and CDR2 sequences are DFQATT and SNEGSKA (reference sequence). The CDR3 DNA reads as TGCAGTGCTAGCGAACAGGGGGATAACACTGAAGCTTTCTTT. Amino acid sequence: CSASEQGDNTEAFF.

This clonotype was detected a few times. This chain joins TRBV30 and TRBJ1-5; D not resolved. Germline assignment: CDR1 GTSNPN and CDR2 SVGIG (reference sequence). Trimming removed 5 bases from V and 3 bases from J, with 14 bases in between. The CDR3 is 14 residues long. CDR3 DNA: TGTGCCTGGTCCCAGGAGGAGCTCAATCAGCCCCAGCATTTT. It encodes CAWSQEELNQPQHF.

This clonotype appeared many times. The chain carries TRBV6-1 and TRBJ2-3; D is possibly TRBD1 (5 bases). Trimming removed 6 bases from V and 4 bases from J, with 17 bases in between. The CDR3 loop spans 15 amino acids. The germline CDR1 and CDR2 sequences are MNHNS and SASEGT. The CDR3 loop is CASSGIRASADTQYF. DNA of the CDR3: TGTGCCAGCAGCGGAATCAGGGCATCCGCAGATACGCAGTATTTT.

This clonotype was counted many times. J is TRBJ2-7 and V is TRBV2; tentatively, D is TRBD1 (6 bases). Germline CDR1 and CDR2: SNHLY and FYNNEI. Trimming left V 7 bases short and J 0 bases short, with 13 bases between. The CDR3 is 14 residues long. The CDR3 here is CASKQARGSYEQYF. The CDR3 nucleotides read TGTGCCAGCAAGCAAGCCAGGGGCTCCTACGAGCAGTACTTC.

This clonotype appeared many times. The chain is built from TRBV20-1 and TRBJ2-5; tentative D call: TRBD2 (5 bases). CDR3 size: 13 residues. V was cut by 3 bases and J by 7 bases, with 15 bases left in between. From germline, CDR1 is DFQATT and CDR2 SNEGSKA (reference sequence). CDR3 residues: CSASPTRFGTQYF. In nucleotides, the CDR3 is TGCAGTGCTAGCCCTACTAGATTCGGGACCCAGTACTTC.

This clonotype was observed at least ten times. This sequence joins TRBV5-1 and TRBJ1-1; the D gene is possibly TRBD1 (5 bases). CDR3 length equals 16 residues. The V and J ends lost 3 bases and 0 bases respectively, with 15 bases between them. Germline V gene lookup returns CDR1 SGHRS and CDR2 YFSETQ. CDR3 residues: CASSSGSDSLNTEAFF. CDR3 in DNA: TGCGCCAGCAGCTCCGGATCCGACAGTCTGAACACTGAAGCTTTCTTT.

This clonotype was observed at least ten times. The chain recombines TRBV5-1 with TRBJ1-1; 7 bases fit TRBD1. The germline CDR1 and CDR2 sequences are SGHRS and YFSETQ. This CDR3 is 15 amino acids long. Trimming cost V 0 bases and J 7 bases; bases outside gene matches: 9. As DNA, the CDR3 is TGCGCCAGCAGCTTGGGAATCGACAGGGTTGGTGAAGCTTTCTTT. Amino acids: CASSLGIDRVGEAFF.

This clonotype was observed a single time. V usage is TRBV11-2 and J usage is TRBJ2-7; D possibly corresponds to TRBD1 (5 bases). V lost 5 bases, J lost 0 bases, and 17 bases lay in between. The CDR3 spans 16 residues. The germline CDR1 and CDR2 sequences are SGHAT and FQNNGV. DNA for the CDR3: TGTGCCAGCAGCGTTACAGGCCCCGGGCTCTCCTACGAGCAGTACTTC. As protein: CASSVTGPGLSYEQYF.

The chain is built from TRBV19 and TRBJ2-3, with 15 bases lining up with TRBD2. V gave up 3 bases and J gave up 2 bases; unmatched junction bases: 6. The CDR3 loop spans 18 amino acids. Germline V gene sequence: CDR1 LNHDA, CDR2 SQIVND (reference sequence). The CDR3 sequence: CASSIGTSGGYYTDTQYF. The CDR3 DNA is TGTGCCAGTAGTATCGGGACTAGCGGGGGGTACTACACAGATACGCAGTATTTT.

At least ten counts were recorded for this clonotype. V and J are TRBV5-1 and TRBJ2-7; possibly TRBD2 for D (6 bases). V was trimmed by 4 bases and J by 7 bases, leaving 15 bases between them. Looked up from germline, CDR1 is SGHRS and CDR2 is YFSETQ. The length of the CDR3 is 13 residues. The CDR3 nucleotides are TGCGCCAGCAGCGCCCACCTAGCGAGGGAGCAGTACTTC. Protein product: CASSAHLAREQYF.